This T cell receptor beta chain is from a study of type 1 regulatory T cells. Across the study: T-allo10 is an in vitro-generated, Tr1-enriched CD4 T cell product specific for alloantigen.

General study findings and limits: Compared with non-type 1 regulatory T cells, type 1 regulatory T cells showed a more restricted TCR repertoire.

TCRdb redid the calling of the reads with MiXCR, one entry per CDR3 protein. This table has 65,000 to 80,000 distinct CDR3 sequences, under 25% appearing once. Germline CDR1 MNHEY, CDR2 SMNVEV (reference sequence). The CDR3 is 14 amino acids. Between the trimmed V and J ends, which lost 1 base and 8 bases, there was a span of 11 bases. As regards this clonotype: Its antigen is still unknown.

The sequenced material came from cultured type 1 regulatory T (Tr1) cells, either the whole culture or a sorted fraction (not recorded which). The rearrangement links TRBV27 to TRBJ2-2; no clear D gene. The clonotype comes from a human donor in good health. The CDR3 loop reads CASSLYRAGGELFF. The DNA for the CDR3 is TGTGCCAGCAGTTTATACCGGGCCGGGGGGGAGCTGTTTTTT.